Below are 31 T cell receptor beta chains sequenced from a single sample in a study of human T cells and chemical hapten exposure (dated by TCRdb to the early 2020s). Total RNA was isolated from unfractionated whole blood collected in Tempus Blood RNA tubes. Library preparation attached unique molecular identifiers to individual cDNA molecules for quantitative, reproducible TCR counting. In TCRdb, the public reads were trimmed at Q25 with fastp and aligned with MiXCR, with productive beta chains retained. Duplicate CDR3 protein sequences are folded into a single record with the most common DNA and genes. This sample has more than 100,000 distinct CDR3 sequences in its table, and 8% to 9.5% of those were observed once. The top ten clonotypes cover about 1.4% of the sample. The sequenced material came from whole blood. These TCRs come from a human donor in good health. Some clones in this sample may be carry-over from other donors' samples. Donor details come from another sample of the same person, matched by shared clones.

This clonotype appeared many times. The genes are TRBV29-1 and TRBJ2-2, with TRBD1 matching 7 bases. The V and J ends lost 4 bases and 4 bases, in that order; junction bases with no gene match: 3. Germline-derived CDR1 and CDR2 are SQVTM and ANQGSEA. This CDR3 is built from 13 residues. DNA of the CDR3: TGCAGCGTTGTTAGACAGGGCACCGGGGAGCTGTTTTTT. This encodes CSVVRQGTGELFF.

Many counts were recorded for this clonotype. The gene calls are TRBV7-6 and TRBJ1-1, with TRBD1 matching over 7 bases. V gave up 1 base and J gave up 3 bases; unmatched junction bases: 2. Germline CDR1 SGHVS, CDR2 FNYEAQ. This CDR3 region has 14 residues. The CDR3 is CASSLVDRDTEAFF. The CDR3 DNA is TGTGCCAGCAGCTTAGTCGACAGGGACACTGAAGCTTTCTTT.

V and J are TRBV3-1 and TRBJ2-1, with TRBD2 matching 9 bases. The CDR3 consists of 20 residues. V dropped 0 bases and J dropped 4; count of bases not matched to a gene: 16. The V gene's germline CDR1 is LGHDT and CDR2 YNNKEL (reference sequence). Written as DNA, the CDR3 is TGTGCCAGCAGCCAAGATAGGCGGGGGGAAAGCGGGAGGAATTACAATGAGCAGTTCTTC. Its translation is CASSQDRRGESGRNYNEQFF.

The chain's CDR3 is CASSLWGLVFEQYF. DNA of the CDR3: TGTGCCAGCAGCTTATGGGGACTAGTATTCGAGCAGTACTTC. The chain combines TRBV7-2 with TRBJ2-7; 8 nucleotides match TRBD2. This CDR3 is built from 14 residues. The germline V gene encodes CDR1 SGHTA and CDR2 FQGNSA. The V gene end was trimmed by 2 bases and the J gene end by 6 bases; junction bases not matched to a gene: 6.

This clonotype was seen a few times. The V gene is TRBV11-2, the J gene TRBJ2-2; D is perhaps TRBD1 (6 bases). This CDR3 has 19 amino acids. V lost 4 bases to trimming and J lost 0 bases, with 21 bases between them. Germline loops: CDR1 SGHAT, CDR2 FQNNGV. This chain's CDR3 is CASSSTTGFQIPNTGELFF. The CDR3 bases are TGTGCCAGCAGCTCGACTACAGGGTTTCAGATACCGAACACCGGGGAGCTGTTTTTT.

The CDR3 loop reads CASSEGYQETQYF. In DNA, the CDR3 is TGCGCCAGCAGTGAGGGGTACCAAGAGACCCAGTACTTC. The V gene is TRBV5-1, the J gene TRBJ2-5, with D perhaps assigned TRBD1 or TRBD2 (5 bases each). Germline loops: CDR1 SGHRS, CDR2 YFSETQ. The germline V and J ends were trimmed by 5 bases and 0 bases, with 8 bases remaining between them. This CDR3 spans 13 amino acids.

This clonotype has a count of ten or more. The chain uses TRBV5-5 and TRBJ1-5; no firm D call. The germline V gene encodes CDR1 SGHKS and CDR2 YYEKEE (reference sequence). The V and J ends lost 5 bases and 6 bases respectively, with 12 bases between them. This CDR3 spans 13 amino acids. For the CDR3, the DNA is TGTGCCAGCAGTCCCATAAACGGTCAGCCCCAGCATTTT. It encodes CASSPINGQPQHF.

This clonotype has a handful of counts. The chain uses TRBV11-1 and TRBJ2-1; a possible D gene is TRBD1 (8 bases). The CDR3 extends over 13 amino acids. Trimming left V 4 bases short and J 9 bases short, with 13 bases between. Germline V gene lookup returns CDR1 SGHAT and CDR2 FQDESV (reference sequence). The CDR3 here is CASSSTGGAEQFF. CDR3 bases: TGTGCCAGCAGCTCAACAGGGGGGGCTGAGCAGTTCTTC.

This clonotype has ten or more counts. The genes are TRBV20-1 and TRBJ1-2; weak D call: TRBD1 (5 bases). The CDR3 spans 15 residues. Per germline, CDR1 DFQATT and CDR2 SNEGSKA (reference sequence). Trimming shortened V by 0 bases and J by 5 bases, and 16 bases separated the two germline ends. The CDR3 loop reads CSARDPQGLLYGYTF. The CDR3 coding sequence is TGCAGTGCTAGAGATCCCCAGGGCCTACTATATGGCTACACCTTC.

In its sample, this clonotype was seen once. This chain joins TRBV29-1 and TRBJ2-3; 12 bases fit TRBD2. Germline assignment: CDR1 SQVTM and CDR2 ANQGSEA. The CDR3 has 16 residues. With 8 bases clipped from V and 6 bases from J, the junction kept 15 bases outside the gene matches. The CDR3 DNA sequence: TGCAGCATCCCGTCCACTAGCGGGGGGTATGGGGATACGCAGTATTTT. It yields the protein CSIPSTSGGYGDTQYF.

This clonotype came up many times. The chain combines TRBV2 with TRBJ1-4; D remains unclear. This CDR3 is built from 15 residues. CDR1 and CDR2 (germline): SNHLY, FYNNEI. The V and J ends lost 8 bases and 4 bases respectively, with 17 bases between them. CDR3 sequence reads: CASFPTGDRNEKLFF. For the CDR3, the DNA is TGTGCCAGCTTTCCGACGGGAGACCGTAATGAAAAACTGTTTTTT.

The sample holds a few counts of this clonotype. The CDR3 DNA reads TGTGCCAGCAGAGGGAGACAGGGGTCCCACGAGCAGTACTTC. Protein product: CASRGRQGSHEQYF. The V and J genes are TRBV2 and TRBJ2-7; 8 positions agree with TRBD1. V lost 6 bases and J lost 5; bases outside the gene matches: 9. There are 14 residues in the CDR3. The germline CDR1 and CDR2 sequences are SNHLY and FYNNEI.

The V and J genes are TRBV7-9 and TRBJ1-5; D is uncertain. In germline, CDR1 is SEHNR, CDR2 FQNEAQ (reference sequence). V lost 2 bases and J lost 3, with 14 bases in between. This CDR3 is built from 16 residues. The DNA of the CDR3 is TGTGCCAGCAGCTTAACGCCGAACCAAAACAATCAGCCCCAGCATTTT. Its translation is CASSLTPNQNNQPQHF.

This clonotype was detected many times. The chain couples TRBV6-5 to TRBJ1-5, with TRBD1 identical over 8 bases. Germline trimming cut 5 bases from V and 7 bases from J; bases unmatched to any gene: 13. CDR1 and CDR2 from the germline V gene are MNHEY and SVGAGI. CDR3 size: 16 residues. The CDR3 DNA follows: TGTGCCAGCAGTCCTGACCCAGGGGGCGCCGGGCAGCCCCAGCATTTT. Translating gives CASSPDPGGAGQPQHF.

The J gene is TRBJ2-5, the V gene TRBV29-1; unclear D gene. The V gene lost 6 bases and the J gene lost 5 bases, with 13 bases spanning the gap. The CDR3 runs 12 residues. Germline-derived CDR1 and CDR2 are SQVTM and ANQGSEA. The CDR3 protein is CSVGEMYETQYF. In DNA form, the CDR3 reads TGCAGCGTCGGTGAGATGTATGAGACCCAGTACTTC.

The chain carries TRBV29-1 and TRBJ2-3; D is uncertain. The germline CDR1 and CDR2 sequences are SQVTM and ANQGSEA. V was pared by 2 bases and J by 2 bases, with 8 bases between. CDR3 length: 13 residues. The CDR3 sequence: CSVETLHTDTQYF. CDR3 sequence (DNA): TGCAGCGTTGAAACACTACACACAGATACGCAGTATTTT.

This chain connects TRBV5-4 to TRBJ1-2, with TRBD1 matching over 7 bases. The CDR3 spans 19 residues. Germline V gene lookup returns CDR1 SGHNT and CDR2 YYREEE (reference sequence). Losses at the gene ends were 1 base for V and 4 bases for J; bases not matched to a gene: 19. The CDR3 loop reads CASSLRGTALHSSFYGYTF. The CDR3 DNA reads TGTGCCAGCAGCTTGAGGGGGACAGCGCTCCATAGCTCGTTCTATGGCTACACCTTC.

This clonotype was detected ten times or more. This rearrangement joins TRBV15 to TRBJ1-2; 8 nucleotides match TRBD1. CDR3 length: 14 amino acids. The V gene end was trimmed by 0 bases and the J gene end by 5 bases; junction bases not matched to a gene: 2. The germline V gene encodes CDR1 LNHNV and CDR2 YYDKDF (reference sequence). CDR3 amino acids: CATSREGQEYGYTF. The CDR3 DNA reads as TGTGCCACCAGCAGAGAGGGACAGGAATATGGCTACACCTTC.

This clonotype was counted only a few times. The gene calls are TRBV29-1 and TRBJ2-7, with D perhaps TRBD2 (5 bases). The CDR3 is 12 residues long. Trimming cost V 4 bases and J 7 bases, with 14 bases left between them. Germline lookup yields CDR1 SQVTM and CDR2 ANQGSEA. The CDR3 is CSVVGGSGEQYF. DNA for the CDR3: TGCAGCGTTGTAGGCGGGTCGGGGGAGCAGTACTTC.

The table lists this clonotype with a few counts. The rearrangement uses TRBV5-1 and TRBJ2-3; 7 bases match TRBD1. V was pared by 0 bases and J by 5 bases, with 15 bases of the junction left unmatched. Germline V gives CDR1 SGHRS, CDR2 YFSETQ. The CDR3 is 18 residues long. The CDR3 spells CASSLGLKDREEVDTQYF. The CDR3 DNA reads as TGCGCCAGCAGCTTGGGCCTTAAAGACAGGGAAGAAGTAGATACGCAGTATTTT.

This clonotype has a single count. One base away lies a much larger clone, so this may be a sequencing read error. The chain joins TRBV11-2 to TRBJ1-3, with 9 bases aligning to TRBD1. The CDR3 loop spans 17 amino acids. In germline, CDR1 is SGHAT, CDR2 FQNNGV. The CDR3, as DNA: TGTGCCAACAGCTCCAACAGGGGGCCAGGTTCTGGAAACACCATATATTTT. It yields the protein CANSSNRGPGSGNTIYF.

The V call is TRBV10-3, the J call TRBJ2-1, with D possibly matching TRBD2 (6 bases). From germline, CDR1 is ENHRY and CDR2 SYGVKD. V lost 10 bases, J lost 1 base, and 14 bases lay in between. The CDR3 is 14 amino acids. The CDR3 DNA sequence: TGTGCCAGCCGGAGGGATCAGTCCTACAATGAGCAGTTCTTC. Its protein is CASRRDQSYNEQFF.

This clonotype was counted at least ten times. In nucleotides, the CDR3 is TGTGCCAGCATGACAGGGGACGAAAAACTGTTTTTT. Translated: CASMTGDEKLFF. The V gene is TRBV2, the J gene TRBJ1-4; 8 nucleotides line up with TRBD1. V shed 7 bases, J shed 8 bases, and the junction held 3 bases outside the gene matches. The CDR3 loop spans 12 amino acids. Germline V gives CDR1 SNHLY, CDR2 FYNNEI.

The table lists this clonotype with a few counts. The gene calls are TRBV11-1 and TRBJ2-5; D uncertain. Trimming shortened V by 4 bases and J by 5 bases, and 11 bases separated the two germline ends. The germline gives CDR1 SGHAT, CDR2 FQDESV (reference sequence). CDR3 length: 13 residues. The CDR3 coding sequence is TGTGCCAGCAGCTACGCCTCACCCGAGACCCAGTACTTC. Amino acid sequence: CASSYASPETQYF.

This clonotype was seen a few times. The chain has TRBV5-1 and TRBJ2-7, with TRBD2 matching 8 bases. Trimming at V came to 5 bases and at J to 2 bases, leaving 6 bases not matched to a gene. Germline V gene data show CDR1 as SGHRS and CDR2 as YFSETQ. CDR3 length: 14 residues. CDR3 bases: TGCGCCAGCAGAGAACCGGGGGGGGCCTACGAGCAGTACTTC. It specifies CASREPGGAYEQYF.

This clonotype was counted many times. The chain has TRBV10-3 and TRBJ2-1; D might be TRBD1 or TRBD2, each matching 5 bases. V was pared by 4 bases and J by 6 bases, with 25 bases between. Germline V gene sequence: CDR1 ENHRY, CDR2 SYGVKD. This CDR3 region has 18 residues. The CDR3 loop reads CAISGPLRGSPQTNEQFF. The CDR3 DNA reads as TGTGCCATCAGTGGACCCCTGAGGGGTAGCCCCCAGACCAATGAGCAGTTCTTC.

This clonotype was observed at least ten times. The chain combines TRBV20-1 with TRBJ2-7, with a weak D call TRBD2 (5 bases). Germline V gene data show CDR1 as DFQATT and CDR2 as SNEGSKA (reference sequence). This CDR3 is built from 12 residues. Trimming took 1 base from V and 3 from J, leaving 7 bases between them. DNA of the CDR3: TGCAGTGCTAGAGTGGGAGACTACGAGCAGTACTTC. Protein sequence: CSARVGDYEQYF.

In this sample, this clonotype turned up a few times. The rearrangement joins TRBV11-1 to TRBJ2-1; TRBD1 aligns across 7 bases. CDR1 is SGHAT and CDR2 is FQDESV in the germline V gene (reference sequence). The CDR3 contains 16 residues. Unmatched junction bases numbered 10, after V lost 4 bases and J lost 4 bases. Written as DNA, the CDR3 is TGTGCCAGCAGCTCGAACAGGGGAAACAATTACAATGAGCAGTTCTTC. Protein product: CASSSNRGNNYNEQFF.

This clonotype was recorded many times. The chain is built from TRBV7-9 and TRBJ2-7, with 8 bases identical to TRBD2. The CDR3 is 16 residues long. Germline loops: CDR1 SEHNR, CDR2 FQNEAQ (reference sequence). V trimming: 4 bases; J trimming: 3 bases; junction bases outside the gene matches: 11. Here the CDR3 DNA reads TGTGCCAGCAGCTCCACGTCTAGCGGGCTTATCTACGAGCAGTACTTC. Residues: CASSSTSSGLIYEQYF.

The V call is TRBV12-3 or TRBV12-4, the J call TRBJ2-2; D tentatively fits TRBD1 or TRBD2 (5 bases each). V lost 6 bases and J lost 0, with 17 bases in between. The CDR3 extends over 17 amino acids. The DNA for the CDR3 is TGTGCCAGCAGCGATCCGCACGGGACGGCGAACACCGGGGAGCTGTTTTTT. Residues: CASSDPHGTANTGELFF.

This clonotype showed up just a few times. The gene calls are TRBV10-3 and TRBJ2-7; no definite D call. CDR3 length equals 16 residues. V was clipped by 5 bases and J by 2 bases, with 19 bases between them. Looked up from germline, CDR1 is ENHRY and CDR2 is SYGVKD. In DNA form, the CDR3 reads TGTGCCATCAGTTTTCCGCCGACGACAACGACCTACGAGCAGTACTTC. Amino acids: CAISFPPTTTTYEQYF.